This entry lists 2 T cell receptor beta chains sequenced from one sample in a study of tumor-infiltrating lymphocytes in primary liver carcinoma. The blood RNA (from unsorted whole blood) was obtained, and germline DNA was also extracted. A primer in the constant region served to generate TCR beta cDNA from approximately 450 ng of total RNA. Three nested multiplex PCR rounds, a slightly modified ARM-PCR, produced the libraries for TCR beta. The first two PCR rounds used TRBV1-TRBV30 primers with a Cbeta primer, 10 cycles each. TCRdb reprocessed the multiplex PCR reads via MiXCR and lists one record per CDR3 protein. Counted here are just over 300,000 distinct CDR3 sequences, about 50% occurring once; the ten biggest clones make up 17%. The sequencing sample was made of peripheral blood. All receptors come from a woman in her twenties or thirties with primary liver carcinoma and hepatitis B virus infection.

About this clonotype itself: A much larger clone is a single base away; this may be a read error. V and J are TRBV12-3 or TRBV12-4 and TRBJ2-2; the match to TRBD2 covers 8 bases. The CDR3 loop spans 20 amino acids. The junction had 15 bases not matched to a gene; V was cut back by 2 bases and J by 1 base. CDR3 nucleotides: TGTGCCAGCAGTTTACCCTTCTCTTTACTTAGCGGGGAGAACACCGGGGAGCTGTTTTTT. Its translation is CASSLPFSLLSGENTGELFF.

As to this clonotype: A junction end diverges from the germline sequence, so it may reflect a read error. The genes are TRBV29-1 and TRBJ2-1; D gene ambiguous. The CDR3 is 16 residues long. Germline CDR1 reads SQVTM; CDR2 reads ANQGSEA. CDR3 region: CRVEEGETRVNNEQFF. The DNA of the CDR3 is TGCAGGGTTGAAGAAGGCGAGACAAGGGTTAACAATGAGCAGTTCTTC.